One and the same sample provided the 9 T cell receptor beta chains below, sequenced in a study of cytomegalovirus exposure and HLA in healthy donors. Here immunoSEQ multiplex PCR was the method, and the copy in TCRdb shows in-frame clones only, minus some. The sample comprises about 270,000 clones, roughly 85% of which are singletons, and about 1% rests with the top ten. Sequenced material: PBMCs. Receptors originate from a young woman in good health and CMV-seronegative.

This rearrangement joins TRBV30 to TRBJ2-7; TRBD2 might be the D (5 bases). Germline loops: CDR1 GTSNPN, CDR2 SVGIG (reference sequence). V was shortened by 3 bases and J by 2 bases, with 20 bases between the two germline ends. The CDR3 sequence is 16 residues long. The CDR3 protein is CAWRERRKGNAYEQYF. Here the CDR3 DNA reads TGTGCCTGGAGGGAACGGAGGAAGGGCAATGCCTACGAGCAGTACTTC.

The genes are TRBV2 and TRBJ1-2; 8 positions match TRBD1. V trimming: 4 bases; J trimming: 4 bases; junction bases outside the gene matches: 8. From germline, CDR1 is SNHLY and CDR2 FYNNEI. CDR3 length equals 15 residues. The CDR3 DNA reads TGTGCCAGCAGTGCAGGGGGCGGATCCTTCTATGGCTACACCTTC. It is translated as CASSAGGGSFYGYTF.

The V gene is TRBV5-6, the J gene TRBJ2-3; D is perhaps TRBD1 (6 bases). Trimming shortened V by 4 bases and J by 3 bases, and 15 bases separated the two germline ends. Germline V gene data show CDR1 as SGHDT and CDR2 as YYEEEE. CDR3 size: 15 residues. CDR3 DNA: TGTGCCAGCAGCCGGAATAGAGGGGGAACAGATACGCAGTATTTT. Translation: CASSRNRGGTDTQYF.

This chain connects TRBV30 to TRBJ1-2; D not resolved. Germline V gene lookup returns CDR1 GTSNPN and CDR2 SVGIG (reference sequence). Deletions cut 1 base from V and 10 bases from J, with 10 bases between. The length of the CDR3 is 11 residues. The CDR3 loop reads CAWSAGITYTF. The CDR3 DNA reads TGTGCCTGGAGTGCCGGGATCACCTACACCTTC.

The J gene is TRBJ1-2, the V gene TRBV6-5, with TRBD1 matching 7 bases. The CDR3 covers 14 residues. Germline CDR1 is MNHEY and CDR2 is SVGAGI. Trimming cost V 5 bases and J 3 bases; bases outside gene matches: 6. The CDR3 coding sequence is TGTGCCAGCAGTCGCTTCAGGGGGGACTATGGCTACACCTTC. Amino acids: CASSRFRGDYGYTF.

The chain uses TRBV7-2 and TRBJ1-2; D gene unclear. CDR1 and CDR2 (germline): SGHTA, FQGNSA. V gave up 4 bases and J gave up 8 bases, with 11 bases separating them. The CDR3 sequence is 12 residues long. The CDR3 nucleotides are TGTGCCAGCAGCTCAAAGAGAGGAGGCTACACCTTC. Protein: CASSSKRGGYTF.

This clone was counted once. The chain uses TRBV30 and TRBJ1-2; D is uncertain. The CDR3 spans 12 residues. In germline, CDR1 is GTSNPN, CDR2 SVGIG (reference sequence). With 6 bases removed from V and 4 bases from J, the gap between germline ends came to 12 bases. In nucleotides, the CDR3 is TGTGCCTGCGCTCCGGGTGGCTATGGCTACACCTTC. This translates into CACAPGGYGYTF. The full variable domain, in which reference TRBV30 and TRBJ1-2 provide the parts outside the CDR3, is SQTIHQWPATLVQPVGSPLSLECTVEGTSNPNLYWYRQAAGRGLQLLFYSVGIGQISSEVPQNLSASRPQDRQFILSSKKLLLSDSGFYLCACAPGGYGYTFGSGTRLTVV.

The genes are TRBV18 and TRBJ1-5; possible D gene TRBD1, 5 bases. Trimming shortened V by 2 bases and J by 7 bases, and 15 bases separated the two germline ends. The CDR3 runs to 15 residues. The germline gives CDR1 KGHSH, CDR2 LQKENI. DNA of the CDR3: TGTGCCAGCTCACCAGAGTCCGGGGGTAAACAGCCCCAGCATTTT. Amino acid sequence: CASSPESGGKQPQHF. Full variable domain (remainder filled in from reference TRBV18 and TRBJ1-5): NAGVMQNPRHLVRRRGQEARLRCSPMKGHSHVYWYRQLPEEGLKFMVYLQKENIIDESGMPKERFSAEFPKEGPSILRIQQVVRGDSAAYFCASSPESGGKQPQHFGDGTRLSIL.

This chain links TRBV5-6 with TRBJ2-5, with 8 bases that match TRBD1. Germline CDR1 is SGHDT and CDR2 is YYEEEE. The CDR3 spans 14 residues. After removal of 4 bases from V and 3 bases from J, the junction contained 5 bases not matched to a gene. CDR3 bases: TGTGCCAGCAGCCCTAGGGACAGGAAAGAGACCCAGTACTTC. Translating gives CASSPRDRKETQYF. Based on the CDR3 plus reference TRBV5-6 and TRBJ2-5, the full variable domain is DAGVTQSPTHLIKTRGQQVTLRCSPKSGHDTVSWYQQALGQGPQFIFQYYEEEERQRGNFPDRFSGHQFPNYSSELNVNALLLGDSALYLCASSPRDRKETQYFGPGTRLLVL.